This T cell receptor (beta chain) appears in the sequencing data of a study of early T cells in non-severe SARS-CoV-2 infection. For the study at large: Chains were not paired, and sequencing was done on bulk RNA from unsorted whole blood. Study findings and constraints: VDJdb-based annotation leaned toward anti-spike CD8 responses and missed private and CD4 specificities.

V lost 1 base and J 6 bases, leaving 11 bases between the germline ends. This CDR3 is built from 14 residues. Germline values: CDR1 LGHNA, CDR2 YSLEER. This clonotype has only a few counts. Its specificity is not known. Unique molecular identifier tags were affixed to discrete cDNA molecules. TCRdb re-called the 5' RACE reads with MiXCR, one entry per CDR3 protein. Altogether 60,000 or so distinct CDR3 sequences are present, 9.5% to 15% being singletons, with the ten largest covering 3.5% to 5.5%. This sequence joins TRBV4-3 and TRBJ2-3; D is ambiguous. The specimen was whole blood. The clonotype originates from an adult who was a healthcare worker with PCR-confirmed SARS-CoV-2 infection or an uninfected control (not recorded which). The CDR3 reads CASSQGGRSDTQYF. CDR3 DNA: TGCGCCAGCAGCCAAGGGGGTCGGTCGGATACGCAGTATTTT.